Each of the 30 T cell receptor beta chains below was sequenced from the same sample in a study of blood T cell repertoires in COVID-19. Some clones are missing from TCRdb's copy, which holds only in-frame ones; the method was immunoSEQ multiplex PCR. Of 100,000 to 150,000 clones listed, more than 70% are singletons. The sequenced material came from peripheral blood. Source of these receptors: a man older than 75 with active or convalescent COVID-19.

The chain couples TRBV10-3 to TRBJ2-7; TRBD1 matches at 10 bases. Germline V gives CDR1 ENHRY, CDR2 SYGVKD. The CDR3 has 14 residues. J was trimmed by 0 bases and V by 11 bases; bases with no gene match: 7. CDR3 region: CASRQGASSYEQYF. The CDR3 DNA reads as TGTGCCTCGCGACAGGGGGCGAGCTCCTACGAGCAGTACTTC.

This chain connects TRBV6-6 to TRBJ2-2, with TRBD1 as a possible D gene (5 bases). This CDR3 has 16 residues. The germline V gene encodes CDR1 MNHNY and CDR2 SVGAGI (reference sequence). V was clipped by 2 bases and J by 4 bases, with 14 bases between them. Written as DNA, the CDR3 is TGTGCCAGCAGTTACGTCGCAGGGTTACTCACCGGGGAGCTGTTTTTT. Residues: CASSYVAGLLTGELFF.

CDR3 loop: CATSRGITEAFF. Written as DNA, the CDR3 is TGTGCCACCTCGAGGGGGATCACTGAAGCTTTCTTT. The chain employs TRBV12-3 or TRBV12-4 and TRBJ1-1; a possible D gene is TRBD1 (6 bases). This CDR3 region has 12 residues. With 10 bases removed from V and 4 bases from J, the gap between germline ends came to 13 bases.

The V call is TRBV2, the J call TRBJ1-6; 8 nucleotides line up with TRBD1. In germline, CDR1 is SNHLY, CDR2 FYNNEI. Trimming removed 5 bases from V and 8 bases from J; junction bases left unmatched: 5. CDR3 length equals 14 residues. This CDR3 is CASSPDREDSPLHF. Here the CDR3 DNA reads TGTGCCAGCAGTCCGGACAGGGAGGATTCACCCCTCCACTTT. The full variable domain, in which reference TRBV2 and TRBJ1-6 provide the parts outside the CDR3, is EPEVTQTPSHQVTQMGQEVILRCVPISNHLYFYWYRQILGQKVEFLVSFYNNEISEKSEIFDDQFSVERPDGSNFTLKIRSTKLEDSAMYFCASSPDREDSPLHFGNGTRLTVT.

The chain joins TRBV6-2 or TRBV6-3 to TRBJ1-1, with 8 bases that match TRBD1. This CDR3 contains 15 residues. J lost 4 bases, V lost 2 bases, and 6 bases had no gene match. Germline CDR1 is MNHEY and CDR2 is SVGEGT. The CDR3 spells CASSYRTGIGTEAFF. CDR3 sequence (DNA): TGTGCCAGCAGTTACAGGACAGGGATTGGCACTGAAGCTTTCTTT.

This chain links TRBV19 with TRBJ2-3; 7 positions match TRBD1. Germline V CDR1 and CDR2: LNHDA, SQIVND (reference sequence). The CDR3 runs 15 residues. V gave up 4 bases and J gave up 4 bases; unmatched junction bases: 8. The CDR3 DNA sequence: TGTGCCAGTAGTAACAGGGGTAGGGTCGCAGATACGCAGTATTTT. Amino acid sequence: CASSNRGRVADTQYF. The full variable domain, with the rest looked up from reference TRBV19 and TRBJ2-3, is DGGITQSPKYLFRKEGQNVTLSCEQNLNHDAMYWYRQDPGQGLRLIYYSQIVNDFQKGDIAEGYSVSREKKESFPLTVTSAQKNPTAFYLCASSNRGRVADTQYFGPGTRLTVL.

A single count supports this clone. The chain has TRBV10-3 and TRBJ2-6; tentative D call: TRBD1 (5 bases). V was cut by 4 bases and J by 0 bases, with 10 bases left in between. CDR3 length: 16 residues. Germline V gives CDR1 ENHRY, CDR2 SYGVKD. The CDR3 DNA reads TGTGCCATCAGTGGAGACAGTAGCTCTGGGGCCAACGTCCTGACTTTC. As protein: CAISGDSSSGANVLTF.

This chain connects TRBV27 to TRBJ1-6; 8 nucleotides agree with TRBD1. Germline trimming cut 3 bases from V and 7 bases from J; bases unmatched to any gene: 5. This CDR3 is built from 15 residues. CDR1 is MNHEY, CDR2 SMNVEV, per germline (reference sequence). In DNA form, the CDR3 reads TGTGCCAGCAGTTTCTCGACAGGGGCCAATTCACCCCTCCACTTT. It yields the protein CASSFSTGANSPLHF.

The chain joins TRBV2 to TRBJ2-7, with D possibly being TRBD2 (6 bases). Per the germline V gene, CDR1 is SNHLY and CDR2 is FYNNEI. The CDR3 is 13 amino acids. V lost 8 bases to trimming and J lost 6 bases, with 17 bases between them. The CDR3 DNA reads TGTGCCAGCGGCGGGGCTTCTATAGGCGAGCAGTACTTC. It translates to CASGGASIGEQYF.

This chain connects TRBV3-1 (or the pseudogene TRBV3-2) to TRBJ1-3, with D perhaps TRBD1 (6 bases). Trimming left V 5 bases short and J 7 bases short, with 12 bases between. CDR1 is LGHDT, CDR2 YNNKEL, per germline (reference sequence). The CDR3 extends over 13 amino acids. As DNA, the CDR3 is TGTGCCAGCAGCAAGGACAGACTGAACACCATATATTTT. This gives the protein CASSKDRLNTIYF.

The chain carries TRBV9 and TRBJ2-3, with D possibly TRBD1 on 6 matching bases. V gave up 2 bases and J gave up 1 base, with 11 bases separating them. The CDR3 sequence is 15 residues long. Germline V gene lookup returns CDR1 SGDLS and CDR2 YYNGEE. The CDR3 bases are TGTGCCAGCAGCGTGCAGGGGCTGGGCACAGATACGCAGTATTTT. Translating gives CASSVQGLGTDTQYF.

The CDR3 DNA reads TGTGCCAGCAGCTTGGGGGACAGGGGTGGAGGCGGCTACACCTTC. It is translated as CASSLGDRGGGGYTF. The rearrangement links TRBV5-4 to TRBJ1-2; the match to TRBD1 covers 10 bases. This CDR3 spans 15 amino acids. Per the germline V gene, CDR1 is SGHNT and CDR2 is YYREEE (reference sequence). The junction had 7 bases not matched to a gene; V was cut back by 0 bases and J by 8 bases.

J is TRBJ2-7 and V is TRBV12-3 or TRBV12-4, with 9 bases lining up with TRBD1. V gave up 5 bases and J gave up 6 bases; unmatched junction bases: 5. The CDR3 extends over 13 amino acids. This CDR3 reads CASSPRDRAEQYF. In DNA form, the CDR3 reads TGTGCCAGCAGTCCGCGGGACAGGGCCGAGCAGTACTTC.

This clone turned up a few times. The chain employs TRBV7-8 and TRBJ2-7; TRBD2 is a possible D gene (7 bases). Germline V gene lookup returns CDR1 SGHVS and CDR2 FQNEAQ. Between the trimmed V and J ends, which lost 5 bases and 5 bases, there was a span of 19 bases. CDR3 length: 15 residues. The CDR3 coding sequence is TGTGCCAGCAGCCCTACGCGGGGGCCCCACCACGAGCAGTACTTC. It specifies CASSPTRGPHHEQYF.

This clone was observed a handful of times. The rearrangement uses TRBV19 and TRBJ2-3, with TRBD2 matching over 11 bases. Losses at the gene ends were 5 bases for V and 2 bases for J; bases not matched to a gene: 6. CDR1 and CDR2 from the germline V gene are LNHDA and SQIVND (reference sequence). The CDR3 sequence is 16 residues long. CDR3 loop: CASSPLAGAYTDTQYF. CDR3 coding DNA: TGTGCCAGTAGTCCACTAGCGGGGGCCTACACAGATACGCAGTATTTT.

The chain recombines TRBV7-2 with TRBJ2-1; D is possibly TRBD1 (8 bases). V was trimmed by 5 bases and J by 8 bases, leaving 13 bases between them. CDR3 length: 13 amino acids. Germline V gene data show CDR1 as SGHTA and CDR2 as FQGNSA. This CDR3 reads CASSKQGGDEQFF. Written as DNA, the CDR3 is TGTGCCAGCAGCAAACAGGGGGGGGATGAGCAGTTCTTC. The full variable domain, completed using reference TRBV7-2 and TRBJ2-1, is GAGVSQSPSNKVTEKGKDVELRCDPISGHTALYWYRQSLGQGLEFLIYFQGNSAPDKSGLPSDRFSAERTGGSVSTLTIQRTQQEDSAVYLCASSKQGGDEQFFGPGTRLTVL.

The chain employs TRBV28 and TRBJ1-5, with D unclear. Trimming shortened V by 5 bases and J by 0 bases, and 14 bases separated the two germline ends. The CDR3 consists of 16 residues. The germline CDR1 and CDR2 sequences are MDHEN and SYDVKM. CDR3 sequence: CASSPMTSYSNQPQHF. In DNA form, the CDR3 reads TGTGCCAGCAGTCCTATGACAAGCTATAGCAATCAGCCCCAGCATTTT. The complete variable domain, with remaining parts taken from reference TRBV28 and TRBJ1-5, reads DVKVTQSSRYLVKRTGEKVFLECVQDMDHENMFWYRQDPGLGLRLIYFSYDVKMKEKGDIPEGYSVSREKKERFSLILESASTNQTSMYLCASSPMTSYSNQPQHFGDGTRLSIL.

This clone was detected a few times. This chain connects TRBV29-1 to TRBJ2-3, with D unclear. CDR3 size: 14 residues. Trimming shortened V by 4 bases and J by 0 bases, and 11 bases separated the two germline ends. Looked up from germline, CDR1 is SQVTM and CDR2 is ANQGSEA. The CDR3: CSVAGDESTDTQYF. The DNA of the CDR3 is TGCAGCGTTGCCGGTGATGAAAGCACAGATACGCAGTATTTT.

Notes on this clone: A junction boundary mismatches the germline segment, possibly from a read error. The chain is built from TRBV19 and TRBJ1-1; no clear D gene. This CDR3 comprises 11 residues. Germline CDR1 reads LNHDA; CDR2 reads SQIVND (reference sequence). The CDR3 DNA sequence: TGTGCCAGTAGTATTGGGCTCGAGAGGGATTGG. Its translation: CASSIGLERDW.

The chain has TRBV12-3 or TRBV12-4 and TRBJ2-4; a possible D gene is TRBD1 (5 bases). This CDR3 is 13 amino acids long. Trimming left V 7 bases short and J 9 bases short, with 16 bases between. In DNA, the CDR3 is TGTGCCAGCACCCCGCGGCAGGGTGGCATTCAGTACTTC. This codes for CASTPRQGGIQYF.

The V and J genes are TRBV7-9 and TRBJ2-4; D is unclear. The germline V gene encodes CDR1 SEHNR and CDR2 FQNEAQ (reference sequence). The CDR3 contains 13 residues. V lost 5 bases to trimming and J lost 2 bases, with 7 bases between them. The CDR3 coding sequence is TGTGCCAGCAGCCCCCTGTCCAAAAACATTCAGTACTTC. It specifies CASSPLSKNIQYF. The full variable domain, its missing parts supplied by reference TRBV7-9 and TRBJ2-4, is DTGVSQNPRHKITKRGQNVTFRCDPISEHNRLYWYRQTLGQGPEFLTYFQNEAQLEKSRLLSDRFSAERPKGSFSTLEIQRTEQGDSAMYLCASSPLSKNIQYFGAGTRLSVL.

The CDR3 nucleotides read TGTGCCAGCGGCTTCTCTAGCGGACACACAGATACGCAGTATTTT. Translation gives CASGFSSGHTDTQYF. This chain uses TRBV9 with TRBJ2-3, with 7 bases aligning to TRBD2. The CDR3 is 15 residues long. The ends lost 7 bases at V and 2 bases at J; junction bases unmatched: 10. From germline, CDR1 is SGDLS and CDR2 YYNGEE.

This chain links TRBV12-5 with TRBJ2-1; 7 positions match TRBD1. Trimming at V came to 2 bases and at J to 5 bases, leaving 3 bases not matched to a gene. Germline V gene data show CDR1 as LGHNT and CDR2 as FRNRAP. CDR3 size: 14 residues. CDR3 DNA: TGTGCTAGTGGTTTGTTAACAGGGGACAATGAGCAGTTCTTC. This translates into CASGLLTGDNEQFF.

The V and J genes are TRBV5-1 and TRBJ2-7; 13 bases fit TRBD2. The CDR3 is 14 amino acids. Trimming at V came to 4 bases and at J to 6 bases, leaving 4 bases not matched to a gene. CDR1 is SGHRS and CDR2 is YFSETQ in the germline V gene. The CDR3 nucleotides are TGCGCCAGCAGCACGACTAGCGGGGGGCTCGAGCAGTACTTC. Amino acids: CASSTTSGGLEQYF. The full variable domain, its missing parts supplied by reference TRBV5-1 and TRBJ2-7, is KAGVTQTPRYLIKTRGQQVTLSCSPISGHRSVSWYQQTPGQGLQFLFEYFSETQRNKGNFPGRFSGRQFSNSRSEMNVSTLELGDSALYLCASSTTSGGLEQYFGPGTRLTVT.

This clone was counted a few times. The genes are TRBV4-3 and TRBJ1-1; TRBD1 agrees at 9 bases. The CDR3 contains 14 residues. Germline CDR1 and CDR2: LGHNA and YSLEER. Germline trimming cut 4 bases from V and 12 bases from J; bases unmatched to any gene: 12. Written as DNA, the CDR3 is TGCGCCAGCAGCCCCGGGACAGGGTTGTCTGCGACTTTCTTT. Its protein product is CASSPGTGLSATFF.

This clone was recorded a few times. This chain links TRBV7-6 with TRBJ1-2, with 8 bases fitting TRBD1. The length of the CDR3 is 15 residues. V lost 2 bases to trimming and J lost 4 bases; unmatched junction nucleotides: 6. Germline V gives CDR1 SGHVS, CDR2 FNYEAQ. CDR3 amino acids: CASSLQSGGPYGYTF. The CDR3 DNA sequence: TGTGCCAGCAGCTTACAGTCAGGGGGCCCCTATGGCTACACCTTC.

The gene calls are TRBV14 and TRBJ1-2, with TRBD1 matching 7 bases. Germline V gene sequence: CDR1 SGHDN, CDR2 FVKESK. The length of the CDR3 is 14 residues. V lost 4 bases to trimming and J lost 3 bases; unmatched junction nucleotides: 5. The CDR3 coding sequence is TGTGCCAGCAGCCCGACAGGGTCGGACTATGGCTACACCTTC. This sequence encodes CASSPTGSDYGYTF.

A remark on this clone: This sample also contains other DNA sequences that code for the same CDR3. V gene TRBV18 combines with J gene TRBJ2-5; D unresolved. The CDR3 has 13 residues. Deletions cut 3 bases from V and 1 base from J, with 6 bases between. The germline V gene has CDR1 KGHSH and CDR2 LQKENI. This CDR3 reads CASSPLSQETQYF. For the CDR3, the DNA is TGTGCCAGCTCACCGCTTAGCCAAGAGACCCAGTACTTC.

This clone was observed once. Other DNA variants within this sample encode the same CDR3. The rearrangement links TRBV5-1 to TRBJ1-1; 10 bases map to TRBD1. The length of the CDR3 is 16 residues. Trimming removed 4 bases from V and 0 bases from J; junction bases left unmatched: 6. Looked up from germline, CDR1 is SGHRS and CDR2 is YFSETQ. The CDR3 nucleotides read TGCGCCAGCAGCAGGGGGACAGGGGCCATGAACACTGAAGCTTTCTTT. This encodes CASSRGTGAMNTEAFF.

The chain combines TRBV28 with TRBJ1-5; D unclear. The CDR3 has 14 amino acids. Trimming cost V 6 bases and J 8 bases, with 17 bases left between them. CDR1 is MDHEN and CDR2 is SYDVKM in the germline V gene. The CDR3 loop is CASRDFLSTEPQHF. The CDR3 region has the DNA TGTGCCAGCAGGGACTTTTTAAGTACGGAGCCCCAGCATTTT.